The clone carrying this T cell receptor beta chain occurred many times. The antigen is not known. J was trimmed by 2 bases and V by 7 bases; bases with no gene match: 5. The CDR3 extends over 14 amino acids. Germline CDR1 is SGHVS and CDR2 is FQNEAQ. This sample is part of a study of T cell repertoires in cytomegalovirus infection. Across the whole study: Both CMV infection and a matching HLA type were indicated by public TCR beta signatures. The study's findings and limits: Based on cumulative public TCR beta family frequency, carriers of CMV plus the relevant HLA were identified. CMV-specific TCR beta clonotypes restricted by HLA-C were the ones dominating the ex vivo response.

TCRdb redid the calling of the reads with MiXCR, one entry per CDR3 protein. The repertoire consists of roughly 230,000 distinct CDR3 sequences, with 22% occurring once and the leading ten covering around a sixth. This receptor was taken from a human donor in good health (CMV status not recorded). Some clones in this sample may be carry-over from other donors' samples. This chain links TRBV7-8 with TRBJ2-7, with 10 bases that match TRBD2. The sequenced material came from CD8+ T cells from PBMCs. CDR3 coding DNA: TGTGCCAGCACCACTAGCGGGGAAACCTACGAGCAGTACTTC. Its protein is CASTTSGETYEQYF.